This is a list of T cell receptor beta chains from one sample in a study of siplizumab effects on memory and regulatory T cells. The data were produced by immunoSEQ multiplex PCR, yet TCRdb's version contains in-frame clones alone and is incomplete. The sample lists roughly 100,000 clones; about 92% were seen once. The sequenced sample consisted of CD4+ T cells sorted from blood. The receptors derive from a human donor in good health. Each CDR3 is given with its conserved first and last residue. The D gene is left open where the match is weak. Size values are once, few and many counts, or a class for expanded clones, and some rows have none.

V,size,D,J,CDR3,DNA
TRBV6-1,-,-,TRBJ1-2,CASTRSYGYTF,TGTGCCAGCACTAGATCCTATGGCTACACCTTC
TRBV30,once,-,TRBJ2-1,CAWRRGTVLGNEQFF,TGTGCCTGGAGGCGTGGGACGGTCCTGGGAAATGAGCAGTTCTTC
TRBV18,few,-,TRBJ1-2,CASSPGSANYGYTF,TGTGCCAGCTCACCGGGATCAGCTAACTATGGCTACACCTTC
TRBV6-1,once,-,TRBJ2-7,CASSEQTPGEQYF,TGTGCCAGCAGTGAACAGACCCCCGGGGAGCAGTACTTC
TRBV6-5,-,-,TRBJ2-2,CASSYGDRTPEELFF,TGTGCCAGCAGTTACGGAGACCGCACACCGGAGGAGCTGTTTTTT
TRBV6-1,-,-,TRBJ1-1,CASSDNMNTEAFF,TGTGCCAGCAGCGACAATATGAACACTGAAGCTTTCTTT
TRBV7-2,-,-,TRBJ1-1,CASSLRQGSGTEAFF,TGTGCCAGCAGCTTAAGGCAGGGGTCCGGCACTGAAGCTTTCTTT
TRBV6-1,-,-,TRBJ2-7,CASKTVSYEQYF,TGTGCCAGCAAGACAGTGTCCTACGAGCAGTACTTC
TRBV6-5,-,-,TRBJ1-1,CASSIRRNTEAFF,TGTGCCAGCAGTATCAGGCGAAATACTGAAGCTTTCTTT
TRBV6-1,-,-,TRBJ1-3,CASGDGGPGNTIYF,TGTGCCAGCGGGGACGGAGGCCCTGGAAACACCATATATTTT
TRBV9,-,-,TRBJ1-1,CASRSVDSTEAFF,TGTGCCAGCAGAAGCGTGGATAGCACTGAAGCTTTCTTT
TRBV7-9,-,-,TRBJ1-4,CASSVDTGSEKLFF,TGTGCCAGCAGCGTGGACACGGGTAGCGAAAAACTGTTTTTT
TRBV7-9,-,-,TRBJ1-4,CASSPGQPGRLFF,TGTGCCAGCAGCCCAGGACAGCCGGGGAGGCTGTTTTTT
TRBV4-2,-,-,TRBJ2-5,CASSQVDSREVGTQYF,TGTGCCAGCAGCCAAGTTGATAGCCGTGAAGTCGGGACCCAGTACTTC
TRBV14,-,-,TRBJ2-7,CASSPHGARYEQYF,TGTGCCAGCAGCCCCCATGGGGCGCGCTACGAGCAGTACTTC
TRBV11-3,-,-,TRBJ1-1,CASSSSVYTEAFF,TGTGCCAGCAGCTCCTCTGTATACACTGAAGCTTTCTTT
TRBV14,-,-,TRBJ2-2,CASSQLQGNGELFF,TGTGCCAGCAGCCAATTGCAGGGGAACGGGGAGCTGTTTTTT